The clone carrying this T cell receptor beta chain is a singleton in its sample. Its antigen remains unknown. CDR1 GTSNPN and CDR2 SVGIG come from the germline V gene (reference sequence). V dropped 4 bases and J dropped 5 bases, with 11 bases sitting between them. CDR3 length: 12 amino acids. This record belongs to a study of T cell responses to AZD1222 COVID-19 vaccine. General study results and limits: Two doses of AZD1222 preceded a rise in Spike-specific TCR breadth and depth. There were mostly white British donors and more females than males, and clonal diversity was possibly underestimated. The reported proportion of spike-specific TCRs targeting unmutated variant regions was nearly half.

Profiling relied on immunoSEQ multiplex PCR, and the TCRdb table lists in-frame clones only, not all of them. The sample has around 120,000 clones, under 90% seen once; the top ten hold 6.5% to 9.5%. Sequencing was performed on peripheral blood, taken on day 0 of AZD1222 vaccination. The source is an adult in good health. This rearrangement joins TRBV30 to TRBJ2-5; a weak D match, TRBD2 (6 bases). The CDR3: CAWKAGGETQYF. CDR3 sequence (DNA): TGTGCCTGGAAAGCGGGTGGGGAGACCCAGTACTTC.